Here is one T cell receptor (beta chain) with its context. Its specific antigen is unknown. No quality values exist for individual bases; no much larger clone is one base distant. TCR cDNA was synthesized by 5'RACE template switching, which introduced a universal primer site and unique molecular identifiers. Priming for cDNA synthesis came from both the TCR alpha and TCR beta constant segments. Library amplification involved two PCR steps, and the second step added sample barcodes and sequencing adapters. Sequencing of libraries was performed on Illumina HiSeq 2500 (2x100 bp) or NovaSeq (2x150 bp). Concerning the study's data processing: MIGEC handled demultiplexing of reads and collapsing into UMI consensus sequences, while MiXCR performed V(D)J alignment. Vaccine-responding clonotypes were identified with edgeR using replicate PBMC samples, with FDR below 0.01 and a log2 fold change above 5 up to day 15 being required. Each bulk clonotype received a CD4 or CD8 identity based on whether the sequenced CD4 or CD8 repertoire contained that clonotype at higher abundance. The public reads were reanalyzed by TCRdb: fastp trimming at Q25, MiXCR alignment, in-frame beta chains only. Merged by CDR3 protein, the rows form single entries marked with the most common genes and DNA. TCRdb, not the authors, supplied the V and J calls. The sample table contains fewer than 450,000 distinct CDR3 sequences; only one count was recorded for about 8.3% of them. Approximately 15% of the sample comes from the top ten.

The CDR3, from cysteine to phenylalanine, totals 15 residues. Only CDR3 DNA remains: 45 bases, in frame from the first base. Unmatched junction bases come to 6, with V trimmed by 5 bases and J by 0 bases. This sample was taken from a study of T cells after yellow fever vaccination (dated by TCRdb to about 2019). Describing the broader study: The SMART-Seq v4 Ultra Low Input RNA kit was used to prepare libraries from fractions with low cell numbers. To follow T-cell clones before and after both primary and booster YFV17D yellow fever vaccination, bulk TCR alpha and beta repertoires underwent longitudinal sequencing. The cohort comprised two healthy male donors, one aged 18 to 30 and one aged 30 to 40 years. Blood samples were taken at several timepoints before and after primary and secondary immunization, and bulk PBMC replicates and cell subsets were isolated.

In light of the paper, this sample's treatment or condition label describes: live attenuated yellow fever vaccine strain. Two biological replicates of bulk PBMCs were collected at each blood-draw timepoint. PBMCs were isolated from peripheral blood using a standard Ficoll-Paque protocol. RNA was extracted with TriZol from bulk PBMCs, CD4 and CD8 fractions, and dextramer-positive and dextramer-negative fractions. Findings and caveats that apply to the study as a whole: Because only a couple of donors were included in the study, the extent to which the findings can be generalized is limited. A small share of clonotypes occurred in both CD4 and CD8 compartments, likely arising from convergent recombination. After the booster, most of the clones that had expanded following primary vaccination were detected again (approximately 96% of CD4 and around 88% of CD8), which suggests that memory was broadly maintained. Computational filtering was required because FACS-sorted repertoires could contain abundant contaminating clonotypes from the bulk population. Compared with the primary T-cell response, the secondary T-cell response was weaker but faster, peaking on day 5 rather than day 15.

The sequenced sample was PBMCs, obtained roughly 47 days after the first yellow fever vaccination. This sequence originates from a man between 18 and 35 years old who received the YFV17D yellow fever vaccine. The chain is assembled from TRBV12-3 or TRBV12-4 and TRBJ2-7; TRBD1 aligns with 8 central bases. The CDR3 protein sequence reads: CASSQGAMDSYEQYF. The base sequence is TGTGCCAGCAGTCAGGGGGCTATGGACTCCTACGAGCAGTACTTC.